The text below deals with one T cell receptor (beta chain). In the original workflow: Amplification of reference gene primers provided the estimated nucleated cell counts. Sequencing was performed with immunoSEQ multiplex PCR; in TCRdb, only in-frame clones are kept and a portion is missing. That table is the source of V, J and clone size, and D and trimming were worked out from the DNA. Of fewer than 450,000 clones listed, approximately 88% are singletons. This entry is derived from a study of blood T cell repertoires in COVID-19. Study-wide context: The cDNA or gDNA used as material had been derived from T cells, B-cell-depleted T cells, or PBMCs.

This TCR was recovered from a woman aged 50 to 60 with COVID-19, enrolled during active disease. The sequencing input was peripheral blood.

The CDR3 loop reads CASSRYAGTGGFGTGELFF. The CDR3 nucleotides are TGTGCCAGCAGCCGTTATGCCGGGACAGGGGGCTTCGGGACCGGGGAGCTGTTTTTT. This chain links TRBV5-8 with TRBJ2-2; 12 bases line up with TRBD1. The CDR3 loop spans 19 amino acids. The germline V gene encodes CDR1 SGHTS and CDR2 YDEGEE. V was clipped by 4 bases and J by 5 bases; unmatched bases: 15.